This TCR beta chain was documented in a study of naive and memory T cell subsets. Study conclusions and caveats: Possibly reflecting memory cells re-expressing CD45RA, a few larger clonotypes occurred in naive repertoires, especially CD8.

This clonotype occurred once. Its antigen is unidentified. An equimolar mix of two oligonucleotides served as the beta constant-region primer for TRBC1 and TRBC2. The ligated cDNA underwent four PCR rounds using SP2 and nested alpha and beta constant-region primers. TCRdb reprocessed the UMI-ligation and nested PCR reads with MiXCR, giving one entry per CDR3 protein. The sample has approximately 150,000 distinct CDR3 sequences, approximately 21% seen once. Alpha and beta libraries were amplified separately from the second PCR onward. The ends were cut back, 7 bases at V and 10 bases at J, with 15 bases in the middle. Germline lookup yields CDR1 SGHDT and CDR2 YYEEEE. The CDR3 is 12 amino acids.

This chain connects TRBV5-6 to TRBJ1-5, with D maybe TRBD1 (6 bases). Sequencing was done on a sample of naive CD8+ T cells from blood. The origin of this receptor is a human donor in good health. CDR3 in DNA: TGTGCCAGCGGCGGGGGGCCGGGACCCCAGCATTTT. Protein product: CASGGGPGPQHF.